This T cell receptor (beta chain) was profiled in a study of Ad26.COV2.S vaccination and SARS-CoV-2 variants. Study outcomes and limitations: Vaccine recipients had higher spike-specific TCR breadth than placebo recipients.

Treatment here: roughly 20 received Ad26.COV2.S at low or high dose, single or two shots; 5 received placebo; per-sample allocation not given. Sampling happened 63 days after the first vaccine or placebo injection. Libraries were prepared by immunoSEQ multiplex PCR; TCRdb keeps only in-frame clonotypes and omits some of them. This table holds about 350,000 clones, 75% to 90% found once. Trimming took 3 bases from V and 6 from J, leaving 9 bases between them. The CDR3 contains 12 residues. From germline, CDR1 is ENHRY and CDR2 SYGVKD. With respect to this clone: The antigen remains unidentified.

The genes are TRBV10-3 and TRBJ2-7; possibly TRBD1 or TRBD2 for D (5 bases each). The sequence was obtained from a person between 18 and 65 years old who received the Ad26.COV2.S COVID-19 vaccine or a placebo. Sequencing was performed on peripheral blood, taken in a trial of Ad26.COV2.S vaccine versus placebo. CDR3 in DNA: TGTGCCATCAGTGACGGGACGGGCGAGCAGTACTTC. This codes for CAISDGTGEQYF.